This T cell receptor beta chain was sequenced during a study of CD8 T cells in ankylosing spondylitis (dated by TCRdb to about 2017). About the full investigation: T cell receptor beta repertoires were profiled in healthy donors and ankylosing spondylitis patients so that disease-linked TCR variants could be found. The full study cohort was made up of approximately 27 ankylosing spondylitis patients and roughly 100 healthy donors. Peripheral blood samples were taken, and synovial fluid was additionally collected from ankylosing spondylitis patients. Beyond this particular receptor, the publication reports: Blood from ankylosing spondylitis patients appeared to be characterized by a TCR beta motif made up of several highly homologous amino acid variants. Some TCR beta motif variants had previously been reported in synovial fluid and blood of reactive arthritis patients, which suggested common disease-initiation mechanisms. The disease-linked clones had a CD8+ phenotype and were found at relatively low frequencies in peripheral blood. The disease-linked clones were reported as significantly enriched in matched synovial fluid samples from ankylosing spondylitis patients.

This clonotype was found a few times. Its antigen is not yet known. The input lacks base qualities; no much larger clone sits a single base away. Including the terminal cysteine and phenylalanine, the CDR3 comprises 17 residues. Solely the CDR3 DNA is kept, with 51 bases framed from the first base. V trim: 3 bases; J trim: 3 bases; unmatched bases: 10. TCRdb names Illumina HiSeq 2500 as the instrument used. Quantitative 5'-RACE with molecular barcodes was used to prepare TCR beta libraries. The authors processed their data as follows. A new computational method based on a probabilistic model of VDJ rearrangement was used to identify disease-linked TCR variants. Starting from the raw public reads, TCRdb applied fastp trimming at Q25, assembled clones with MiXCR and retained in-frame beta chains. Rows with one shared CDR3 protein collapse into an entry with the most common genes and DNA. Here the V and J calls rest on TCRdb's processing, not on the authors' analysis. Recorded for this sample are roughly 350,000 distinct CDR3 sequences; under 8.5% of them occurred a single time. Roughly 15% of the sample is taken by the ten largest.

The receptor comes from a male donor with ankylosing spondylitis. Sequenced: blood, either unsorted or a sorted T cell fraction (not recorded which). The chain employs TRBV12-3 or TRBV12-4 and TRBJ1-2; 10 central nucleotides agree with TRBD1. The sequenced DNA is TGTGCCAGCAGTTTTGGTCCCGGACAGGGGGTCCACTATGGCTACACCTTC. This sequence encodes CASSFGPGQGVHYGYTF.